The T cell receptor (beta chain) described here comes from a study of cytomegalovirus exposure and HLA in healthy donors listed by TCRdb under 2017. Regarding the study in general: According to an earlier analysis of several hundred of the donors, 200 million or so T cells yielded 117 million unique TCR beta sequences and approximately 300 Gb of sequence data. Roughly 300 gigabases of sequencing data and tens of millions of unique TCR sequences were included in an early release covering about 700 HLA-typed donors. Of the 300 to 500 genotyped donors, roughly 76% were placed in the genetic ancestry cluster associated with self-reported Caucasian donors. The study aimed to test whether signatures of past pathogen exposure could be identified by cataloging public T cell receptors. The study used immunosequencing to profile the T cell repertoires of around 600 subjects and linked those repertoires to cytomegalovirus serostatus. Besides the first cohort of hundreds of subjects, a separate validation cohort made up of roughly 120 different subjects was used. High-throughput TCR immunosequencing, statistical association of individual TCRs with disease status, and machine learning were combined to predict cytomegalovirus infection status. To study patterns of TCR occurrence, a later analysis re-analyzed previously published TCR beta repertoires from several hundred donors and added high-resolution HLA genotyping. In the later analysis, no new phenotypic data were used to find candidate immune exposures; instead, reliance was placed on TCR beta sequences and their occurrence across donors. In an earlier analysis of several hundred of the donors, high-throughput TCR beta sequencing was used to judge whether each TCR beta V gene segment behaved as functional or pseudogenic. Alongside the repertoire data, information on donor age, sex, ethnicity and CMV serostatus was compiled. In a later genetic analysis, genome-wide SNP genotypes for 398 of the 666 donors were used, and that subset was treated as a discovery cohort. Every discovery cohort repertoire had been produced on one sequencing platform. Both class I and class II loci were covered by HLA typing, at four-digit resolution. Typing coverage varied by locus: roughly 629-640 donors for A, B, C, DRB1 and DQB1; roughly 510 for DQA1; over 600 for DPA1; approximately 450 for DPB1. Because of strong linkage in the cohort, four or five DR-DQ haplotypes were treated as single units for association and clustering. Among 300 to 500 genotyped donors of the cohort, an average of around 250,000 unique TCR beta nucleotide sequences was sequenced per donor, of which about 19% were non-productive.

The library was built by means of the immunoSEQ multiplex PCR assay. The multiplex PCR relied on a mix of 60 forward primers for TCR Vbeta segments and 13 reverse primers for TCR Jbeta segments. Amplification of the CDR3 region of rearranged TCR beta genes was performed with a multiplex PCR assay on genomic DNA. The Illumina HiSeq System was used to sequence the amplified TCR beta libraries as 87-base-pair reads. Turning to the authors' computational methods: A later analysis counted about 80 million unique TCR beta chains across the 666 repertoires, and some 11 million of these chains were shared by at least two donors. To remove PCR and sequencing errors, raw reads were error-corrected and collapsed into unique sequences using a nearest-neighbor algorithm that merged closely related sequences. Alignment of CDR3 sequences to IMGT reference sequences was used to assign V, D and J gene segments. For a sequence to be retained, a match of at least six nucleotides was required to both a V gene segment and a J gene segment. Rearrangements were classified as productive when the CDR3 lacked stop codons and remained in frame with V and J, and all other rearrangements were classified as non-productive. Following IMGT convention, CDR3 was defined as the stretch from the second conserved V-encoded cysteine to the conserved J-encoded phenylalanine. The earlier analysis of more than 450 of the donors excluded sequences that lacked an unambiguous match to a single V gene segment. An earlier analysis of some 500 of the donors classified V segments as functional when productive rearrangements were above 56.7% and as segregating when the standard deviation between donors was above 5%. To diagnose cytomegalovirus status from the catalog of TCR beta chain sequences, a statistical classification framework was built. In a later analysis, V and J genes were assigned by comparing TCR nucleotide sequences against IMGT/GENE-DB human TR gene sequences. Using the TCRdist pipeline, a later analysis assigned CDR3 sequences along with most-parsimonious VDJ recombination scenarios. In a later analysis, each TCR beta chain was defined by its CDR3 amino acid sequence together with its V-gene family, and reads without a unique V-gene family were excluded. To address suspected cross-contamination and a sequencing artifact, a later analysis removed around 600 highly shared, low-generation-probability nucleotide sequences. For each public chain, a later analysis derived a clonal expansion index from normalized ranks of inferred template counts within each repertoire. Generation probabilities in a later analysis came from a VDJ recombination model fitted to out-of-frame rearrangements, and those results were checked against IGoR. In a later analysis, TCR-TCR, TCR-HLA and TCR-CMV co-occurrence was scored with hypergeometric tests, and a repertoire-size bias correction was applied to TCR pairs. False discovery rates were estimated in a later analysis by permuting HLA or CMV assignments 20 times. In a later analysis, co-occurring TCRs were grouped using DBSCAN, with TCRdist sequence similarity added in when clustering inside HLA-allele-positive subsets. Repertoires with fewer than 30,000 or more than 120,000 public chains were left out of co-occurrence clustering, as were about 5 repertoires with anomalous nucleotide sharing. TCRdb took over this immuneACCESS table, retaining in-frame rearrangements with V and J assigned. Such tables are incomplete; in checked studies, under half of the missing clones stem from an unresolved V gene, and the remainder is unexplained. V and J calls and clone size are as listed in that table; D and trimming were resolved from the DNA. The sample table shows 130,000 or so clones, and approximately 80% are seen once. The ten most abundant clones make up 2% to 2.5% of the sample.

Germline trimming: 5 bases from V, 6 bases from J; junction bases outside gene matches: 5. CDR1 and CDR2 are read off the germline V gene as KGHSH and LQKENI. Including cysteine and phenylalanine, the CDR3 has 13 amino acids. Left in the record is the CDR3 DNA by itself, 39 bases read in frame from the first base. Worth noting for this clone: Its antigen specificity is not known. One base away there is no much larger clone; base qualities are not given.

In total, fewer than 750 healthy bone marrow donors made up the cohort. At the time of sampling, all cohort members were nominally healthy, though unrecorded immune exposures were likely present. The donor was CMV seronegative and was included in the group of a few hundred seronegative cohort members. A peripheral blood sample was collected from each donor, and TCR beta sequencing was performed on peripheral blood mononuclear cells. The Qiagen DNeasy Blood Extraction Kit was used to extract genomic DNA from the blood cell samples. Broader findings and caveats from the paper: The sequencing pipeline was judged likely to have produced a cluster of highly shared sequence variants as a technical artifact. Immune exposure information for the cohort was limited to CMV serostatus. Compared with equally common non-associated chains, HLA-associated TCR beta chains in a later analysis were more clonally expanded and had lower generation probabilities. The earlier analysis of approximately 540 of the donors excluded roughly 17 rarely observed V segments, including chromosome 9 orphons, because counts were too low. Some IMGT-functional V segments, including TRBV6-2 and TRBV6-3, could not be told apart with the 87-base-pair reads, so those segments were excluded. The study gave a list of about 170 TCR beta chains associated with cytomegalovirus. In a later genetic analysis, fewer N-insertions in productive TCRs were reported among donors in an Asian-associated ancestry cluster than the approximately 710-donor mean. The authors suggested that the approach could potentially be extended to other disease states and immunological phenotypes. Presence/absence analyses assumed roughly uniform sequencing depth across donors, an assumption that may not hold. A further reported finding was that TCR beta sequences accurately predicted the HLA-A and HLA-B alleles for most subjects in the first cohort. In a later genetic analysis, a missense DCLRE1C variant was associated with V-gene and J-gene trimming of TCR beta chains, and the association was replicated in an independent cohort. A few of the identified cytomegalovirus-associated TCR beta chains were confirmed in vitro to be specific for cytomegalovirus antigens. Correlated functional status among segregating V segments might be attributable to linkage disequilibrium, but an unknown experimental factor could not be ruled out. Only TCR beta chains were sequenced in this cohort, and the absence of alpha or paired-chain data limited detectable features. In an earlier analysis of roughly 500 of the donors, most TCR beta V segments appeared in productive rearrangements about 90% or about 30% of the time, broadly matching IMGT annotations. A later analysis reported that several top co-occurrence clusters appeared linked to parvovirus B19, influenza, CMV and Epstein-Barr virus. Most TCR sequences were observed very rarely across donors, whereas some public TCRs were present in many individuals. The classifier was reported to diagnose cytomegalovirus status with high specificity and sensitivity in both the original and validation cohorts. According to a later analysis, TCR association rates differed among HLA loci, with DRB1 alleles showing the most associated TCRs and HLA-C alleles showing the fewest. In a later analysis, most CMV-associated TCR beta chains were found to appear HLA-restricted, with HLA associations seemingly driven largely by CMV exposure. Specific HLA alleles were associated with 15,000 to 20,000 TCR beta sequences at a false discovery rate of 0.05 in a later analysis. Strong co-occurrence of HLA alleles, especially DR and DQ, made assigning TCR associations to individual alleles difficult. HLA typing was unavailable for some donors at each locus, so association tests used only the typed subset.

Sequenced: PBMCs. The rearranged chain carries TRBV18 and TRBJ2-3, with 7 bases in between that match TRBD1. The sequence derives from a woman aged 40 to 50 in good health and CMV-seronegative. The sequenced DNA is TGTGCCAGCTCAAACGACAGGGAGGATACGCAGTATTTT. Its protein reads: CASSNDREDTQYF.